Shown below are 13 T cell receptor beta chains from a single sample sequenced in a study of shared clonotypes between healthy human individuals. The repertoire was sequenced with immunoSEQ multiplex PCR; TCRdb's copy has only in-frame clones and lacks some. Of about 770,000 clones listed, approximately 77% are singletons. Sequenced material: memory CD4+ T cells sorted from blood. Subset reported: CD45RA-negative fraction. The receptors were sampled from a woman in her 30s in good health.

The chain has TRBV10-3 and TRBJ2-1, with 12 bases identical to TRBD1. The CDR3 is made up of 14 amino acids. V was pared by 6 bases and J by 7 bases, with 4 bases of the junction left unmatched. The germline gives CDR1 ENHRY, CDR2 SYGVKD. The CDR3: CAIRGDRGPNEQFF. The CDR3 DNA sequence: TGTGCCATCAGAGGGGACAGGGGGCCGAATGAGCAGTTCTTC.

The sample holds many counts of this clone. This sequence joins TRBV2 and TRBJ1-5; tentatively, D is TRBD1 (5 bases). The CDR3 is 14 amino acids. Germline CDR1 reads SNHLY; CDR2 reads FYNNEI. The V and J ends lost 7 bases and 4 bases respectively, with 14 bases between them. The CDR3 bases are TGTGCCAGCACCAGGGTTGAAAGGAATCAGCCCCAGCATTTT. Protein product: CASTRVERNQPQHF.

The chain has TRBV29-1 and TRBJ2-5; D is perhaps TRBD2 (5 bases). The CDR3 sequence is 12 residues long. Germline V gene lookup returns CDR1 SQVTM and CDR2 ANQGSEA. The V end was cut by 5 bases, the J end by 5 bases, with 12 bases between. CDR3 nucleotides: TGCAGCGTTTCTAGCTACACGGAGACCCAGTACTTC. Its translation is CSVSSYTETQYF.

The chain employs TRBV19 and TRBJ2-3; D tentatively reads TRBD1 or TRBD2 (6 bases each). The length of the CDR3 is 15 residues. V dropped 7 bases and J dropped 1 base, with 15 bases sitting between them. The germline gives CDR1 LNHDA, CDR2 SQIVND (reference sequence). CDR3 in amino acids: CASTLGGGRTDTQYF. The CDR3 bases are TGTGCCAGTACCCTCGGTGGGGGGCGCACAGATACGCAGTATTTT.

The chain has TRBV7-8 and TRBJ2-3; D is uncertain. Trimming cost V 5 bases and J 2 bases, with 17 bases left between them. Germline V CDR1 and CDR2: SGHVS, FQNEAQ. The CDR3 runs 16 residues. DNA of the CDR3: TGTGCCAGCAGCGCCTTAGCATTTGAATCCACAGATACGCAGTATTTT. Amino acids: CASSALAFESTDTQYF.

The J gene is TRBJ2-3, the V gene TRBV11-2; 7 bases align to TRBD2. The CDR3 loop spans 17 amino acids. After removal of 1 base from V and 1 base from J, the junction contained 8 bases not matched to a gene. Germline lookup yields CDR1 SGHAT and CDR2 FQNNGV. Here the CDR3 DNA reads TGTGCCAGCAGCTTAGGCGGCGGGAGTAGTGGCACAGATACGCAGTATTTT. This gives the protein CASSLGGGSSGTDTQYF.

The chain recombines TRBV6-5 with TRBJ2-7; D could derive from TRBD1 or TRBD2 (5 bases each). The CDR3 length is 15 residues. V gave up 3 bases and J gave up 7 bases, with 19 bases separating them. Germline loops: CDR1 MNHEY, CDR2 SVGAGI. The CDR3 region is CASSYRSGAKREQYF. The CDR3 region has the DNA TGTGCCAGCAGTTATAGATCCGGGGCCAAGAGGGAGCAGTACTTC.

This chain links TRBV19 with TRBJ2-3; no clear D. There are 14 residues in the CDR3. Germline-derived CDR1 and CDR2 are LNHDA and SQIVND (reference sequence). Trimming shortened V by 6 bases and J by 0 bases, and 10 bases separated the two germline ends. The CDR3 nucleotides are TGTGCCAGTAGGACACTCCATAGCACAGATACGCAGTATTTT. This sequence encodes CASRTLHSTDTQYF.

J is TRBJ2-5 and V is TRBV6-6, with D possibly matching TRBD1 (6 bases). Trimming took off 5 bases at V and 5 bases at J, with 12 bases between the two ends. Germline values: CDR1 MNHNY, CDR2 SVGAGI (reference sequence). The CDR3 is 13 amino acids. The CDR3 spells CASSTGLEETQYF. In DNA, the CDR3 is TGTGCCAGCAGTACAGGGTTGGAGGAGACCCAGTACTTC.

The sample holds a few counts of this clone. This rearrangement joins TRBV27 to TRBJ1-1, with D perhaps matching TRBD1 (5 bases). Per germline, CDR1 MNHEY and CDR2 SMNVEV (reference sequence). The CDR3 spans 13 residues. V lost 5 bases, J lost 8 bases, and 15 bases lay in between. CDR3 sequence: CASSVPGRPEAFF. DNA of the CDR3: TGTGCCAGCAGTGTACCGGGACGGCCGGAAGCTTTCTTT.

The chain couples TRBV6-4 to TRBJ1-2; D is unresolved. V lost 2 bases and J 3 bases, leaving 7 bases between the germline ends. The CDR3 loop spans 13 amino acids. The V gene's germline CDR1 is MRHNA and CDR2 SNTAGT. For the CDR3, the DNA is TGTGCCAGCAGTGACCCCCCCCACTATGGCTACACCTTC. Translated: CASSDPPHYGYTF.

For this clone: A much larger clone differs from this one at a single base, so this may be a read error. The sample contains more than one DNA sequence encoding this CDR3. The chain recombines TRBV5-1 with TRBJ1-3; 7 bases map to TRBD1. CDR1 is SGHRS, CDR2 YFSETQ, per germline. This CDR3 region has 14 residues. The V segment lost 3 bases and the J segment 2 bases; nucleotides outside the gene matches: 2. The chain's CDR3 is CASSSGTAGNTIYF. The CDR3 DNA reads as TGCGCCAGCAGCTCGGGGACAGCTGGAAACACCATATATTTT. Using reference TRBV5-1 and TRBJ1-3 for the parts outside the CDR3, the full variable domain is KAGVTQTPRYLIKTRGQQVTLSCSPISGHRSVSWYQQTPGQGLQFLFEYFSETQRNKGNFPGRFSGRQFSNSRSEMNVSTLELGDSALYLCASSSGTAGNTIYFGEGSWLTVV.

This rearrangement joins TRBV27 to TRBJ2-7; tentatively, D is TRBD2 (5 bases). Germline V CDR1 and CDR2: MNHEY, SMNVEV (reference sequence). The V and J ends lost 6 bases and 2 bases respectively, with 20 bases between them. This CDR3 spans 16 amino acids. CDR3 DNA: TGTGCCAGCAGCCCTCGGACTTTAATAAAAACCTACGAGCAGTACTTC. Translating it yields CASSPRTLIKTYEQYF.